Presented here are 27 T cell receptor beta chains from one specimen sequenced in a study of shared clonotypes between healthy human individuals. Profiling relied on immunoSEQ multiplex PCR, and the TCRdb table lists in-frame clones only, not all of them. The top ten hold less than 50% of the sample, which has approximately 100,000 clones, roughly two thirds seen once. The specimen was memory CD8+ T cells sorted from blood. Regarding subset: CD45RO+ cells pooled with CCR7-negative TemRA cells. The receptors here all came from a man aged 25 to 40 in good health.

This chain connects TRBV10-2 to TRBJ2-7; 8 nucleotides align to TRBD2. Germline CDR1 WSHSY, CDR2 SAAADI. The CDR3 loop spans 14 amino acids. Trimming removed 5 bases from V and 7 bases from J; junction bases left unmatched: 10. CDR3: CASSPPGLVFEQYF. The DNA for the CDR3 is TGCGCCAGCAGTCCTCCGGGACTAGTATTTGAGCAGTACTTC.

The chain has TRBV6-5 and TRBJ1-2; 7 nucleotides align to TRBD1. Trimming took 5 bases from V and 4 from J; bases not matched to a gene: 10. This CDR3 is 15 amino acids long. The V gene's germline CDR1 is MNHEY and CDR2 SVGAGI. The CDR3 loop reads CASSRTTGLGYGYTF. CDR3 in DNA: TGTGCCAGCAGTCGCACGACAGGGTTGGGCTATGGCTACACCTTC.

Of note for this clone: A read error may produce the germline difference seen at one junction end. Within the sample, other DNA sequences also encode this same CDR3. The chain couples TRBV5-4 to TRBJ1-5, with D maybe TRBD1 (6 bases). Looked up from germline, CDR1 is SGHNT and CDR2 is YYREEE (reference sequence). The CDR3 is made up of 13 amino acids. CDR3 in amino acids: CASSWEGDQPQHF. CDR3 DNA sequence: TGCGCCAGCAGCTGGGAGGGGGATCAGCCCCAGCATTTT.

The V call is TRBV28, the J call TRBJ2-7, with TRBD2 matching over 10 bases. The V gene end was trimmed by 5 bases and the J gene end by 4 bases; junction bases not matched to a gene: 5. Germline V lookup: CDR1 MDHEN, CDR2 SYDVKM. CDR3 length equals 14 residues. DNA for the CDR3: TGTGCCAGCAGTAGCGGGAGGGGGGTTTACGAGCAGTACTTC. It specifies CASSSGRGVYEQYF.

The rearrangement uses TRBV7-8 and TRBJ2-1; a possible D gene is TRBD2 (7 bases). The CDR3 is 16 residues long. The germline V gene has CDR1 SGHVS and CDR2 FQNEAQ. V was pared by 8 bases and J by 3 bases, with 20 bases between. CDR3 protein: CASRRGGGVFYNEQFF. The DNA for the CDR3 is TGTGCCAGCCGGAGGGGGGGAGGGGTATTCTACAATGAGCAGTTCTTC.

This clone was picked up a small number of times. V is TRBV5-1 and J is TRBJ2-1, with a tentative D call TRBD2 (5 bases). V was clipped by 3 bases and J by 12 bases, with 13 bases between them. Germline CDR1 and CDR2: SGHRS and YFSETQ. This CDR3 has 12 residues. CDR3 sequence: CASSYDEGGQFF. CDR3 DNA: TGCGCCAGCAGCTACGACGAGGGCGGGCAGTTCTTC.

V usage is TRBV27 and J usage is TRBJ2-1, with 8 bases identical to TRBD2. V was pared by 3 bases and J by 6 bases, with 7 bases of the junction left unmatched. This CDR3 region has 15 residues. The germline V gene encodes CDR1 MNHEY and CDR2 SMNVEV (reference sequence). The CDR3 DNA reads TGTGCCAGCAGTTTCGGGAGCGGGAGCTTCAATGAGCAGTTCTTC. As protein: CASSFGSGSFNEQFF.

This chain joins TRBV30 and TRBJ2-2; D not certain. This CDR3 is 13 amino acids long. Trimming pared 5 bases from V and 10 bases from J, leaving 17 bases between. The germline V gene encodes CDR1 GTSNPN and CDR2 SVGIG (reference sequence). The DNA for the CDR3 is TGTGCCTGGGAGCGCGGATATGACCCGGAGCTGTTTTTT. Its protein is CAWERGYDPELFF. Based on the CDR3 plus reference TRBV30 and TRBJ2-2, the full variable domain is SQTIHQWPATLVQPVGSPLSLECTVEGTSNPNLYWYRQAAGRGLQLLFYSVGIGQISSEVPQNLSASRPQDRQFILSSKKLLLSDSGFYLCAWERGYDPELFFGEGSRLTVL.

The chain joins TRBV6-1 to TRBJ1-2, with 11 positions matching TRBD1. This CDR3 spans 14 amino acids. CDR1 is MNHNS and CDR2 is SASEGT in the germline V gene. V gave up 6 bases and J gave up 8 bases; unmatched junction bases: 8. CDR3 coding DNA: TGTGCCAGCAGCGCCGGGACAGGGGGTTTCGGCTACACCTTC. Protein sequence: CASSAGTGGFGYTF.

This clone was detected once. CDR3 protein: CASSIRHGLYEQYF. The CDR3 DNA follows: TGTGCCAGTAGTATAAGACACGGACTCTACGAGCAGTACTTC. V usage is TRBV19 and J usage is TRBJ2-7; a weak D match, TRBD2 (5 bases). The CDR3 runs to 14 residues. Germline V lookup: CDR1 LNHDA, CDR2 SQIVND (reference sequence). V gave up 2 bases and J gave up 3 bases, with 11 bases separating them.

Here the CDR3 DNA reads TGTGCCAGCAGCCTTGGCCCTAACTACGAGCAGTACTTC. This sequence encodes CASSLGPNYEQYF. V is TRBV5-4 and J is TRBJ2-7; D is ambiguous. V was clipped by 4 bases and J by 3 bases, with 11 bases between them. The germline V gene encodes CDR1 SGHNT and CDR2 YYREEE (reference sequence). The CDR3 covers 13 residues.

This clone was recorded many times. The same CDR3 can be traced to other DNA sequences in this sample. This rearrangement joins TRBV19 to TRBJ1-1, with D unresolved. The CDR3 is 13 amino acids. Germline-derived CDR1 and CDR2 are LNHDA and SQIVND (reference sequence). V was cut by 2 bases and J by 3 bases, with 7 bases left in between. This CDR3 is CASSISRDTEAFF. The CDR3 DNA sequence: TGTGCCAGTAGTATATCCAGAGACACTGAAGCTTTCTTT. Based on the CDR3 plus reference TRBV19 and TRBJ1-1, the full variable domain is DGGITQSPKYLFRKEGQNVTLSCEQNLNHDAMYWYRQDPGQGLRLIYYSQIVNDFQKGDIAEGYSVSREKKESFPLTVTSAQKNPTAFYLCASSISRDTEAFFGQGTRLTVV.

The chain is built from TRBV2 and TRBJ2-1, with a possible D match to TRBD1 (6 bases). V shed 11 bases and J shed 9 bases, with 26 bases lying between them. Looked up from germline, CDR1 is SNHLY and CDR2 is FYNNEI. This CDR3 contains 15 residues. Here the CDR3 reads CACIYGTSYVGEQFF. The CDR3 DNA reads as TGTGCCTGTATTTACGGGACAAGTTACGTAGGTGAGCAGTTCTTC.

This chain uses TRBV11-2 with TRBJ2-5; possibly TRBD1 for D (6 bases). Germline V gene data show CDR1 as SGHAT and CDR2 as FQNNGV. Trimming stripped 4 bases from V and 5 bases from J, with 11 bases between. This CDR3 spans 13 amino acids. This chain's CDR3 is CASSSQGQETQYF. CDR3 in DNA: TGTGCCAGCAGCTCTCAGGGGCAGGAGACCCAGTACTTC.

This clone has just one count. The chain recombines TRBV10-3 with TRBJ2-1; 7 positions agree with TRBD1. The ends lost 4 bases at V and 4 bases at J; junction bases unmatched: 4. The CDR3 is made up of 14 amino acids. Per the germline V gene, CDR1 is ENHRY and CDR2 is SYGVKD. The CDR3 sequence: CAISGQGVYNEQFF. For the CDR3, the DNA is TGTGCCATCAGTGGACAGGGAGTTTACAATGAGCAGTTCTTC.

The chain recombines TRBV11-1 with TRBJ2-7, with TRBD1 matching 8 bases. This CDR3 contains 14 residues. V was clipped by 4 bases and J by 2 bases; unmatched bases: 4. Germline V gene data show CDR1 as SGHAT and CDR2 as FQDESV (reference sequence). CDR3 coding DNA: TGTGCCAGCAGCTCCGGGACAGGACCCTACGAGCAGTACTTC. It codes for CASSSGTGPYEQYF.

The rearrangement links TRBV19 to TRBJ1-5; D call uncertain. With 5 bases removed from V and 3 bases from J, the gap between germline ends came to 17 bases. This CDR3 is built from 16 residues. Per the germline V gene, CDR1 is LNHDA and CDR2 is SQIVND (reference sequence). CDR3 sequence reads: CASSFGSRVFNQPQHF. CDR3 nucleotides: TGTGCCAGTAGTTTTGGCAGCCGAGTATTCAATCAGCCCCAGCATTTT.

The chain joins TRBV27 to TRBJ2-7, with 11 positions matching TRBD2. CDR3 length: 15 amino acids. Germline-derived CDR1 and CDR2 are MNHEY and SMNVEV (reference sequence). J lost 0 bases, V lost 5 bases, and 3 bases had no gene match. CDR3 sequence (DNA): TGTGCCAGCAGTCAGGGACTAGCGGACTCCTACGAGCAGTACTTC. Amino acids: CASSQGLADSYEQYF.

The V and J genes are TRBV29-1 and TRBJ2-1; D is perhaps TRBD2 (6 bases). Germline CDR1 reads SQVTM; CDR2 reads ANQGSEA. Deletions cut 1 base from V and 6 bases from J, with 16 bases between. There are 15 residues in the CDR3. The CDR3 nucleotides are TGCAGCGTTGAAGGAAGGCTAGCGTCGTCCAATGAGCAGTTCTTC. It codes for CSVEGRLASSNEQFF.

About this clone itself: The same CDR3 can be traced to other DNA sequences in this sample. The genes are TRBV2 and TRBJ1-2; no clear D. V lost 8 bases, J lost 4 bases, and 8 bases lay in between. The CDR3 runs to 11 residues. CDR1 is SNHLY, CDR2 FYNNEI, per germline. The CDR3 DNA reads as TGTGCCAGCGGGGATTCCTATGGCTACACCTTC. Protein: CASGDSYGYTF. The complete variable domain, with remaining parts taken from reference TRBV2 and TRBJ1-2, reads EPEVTQTPSHQVTQMGQEVILRCVPISNHLYFYWYRQILGQKVEFLVSFYNNEISEKSEIFDDQFSVERPDGSNFTLKIRSTKLEDSAMYFCASGDSYGYTFGSGTRLTVV.

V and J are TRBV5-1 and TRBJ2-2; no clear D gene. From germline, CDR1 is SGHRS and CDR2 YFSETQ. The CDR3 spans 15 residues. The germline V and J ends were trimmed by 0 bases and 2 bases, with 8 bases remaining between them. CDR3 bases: TGCGCCAGCAGCTTGGCTTCAGACAACACCGGGGAGCTGTTTTTT. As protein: CASSLASDNTGELFF.

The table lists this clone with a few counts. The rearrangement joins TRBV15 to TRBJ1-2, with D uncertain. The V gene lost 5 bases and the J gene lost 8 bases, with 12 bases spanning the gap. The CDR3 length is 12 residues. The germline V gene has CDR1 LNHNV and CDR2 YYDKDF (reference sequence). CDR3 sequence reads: CATSGTMLGYTF. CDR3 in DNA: TGTGCCACCAGCGGAACTATGTTGGGCTACACCTTC.

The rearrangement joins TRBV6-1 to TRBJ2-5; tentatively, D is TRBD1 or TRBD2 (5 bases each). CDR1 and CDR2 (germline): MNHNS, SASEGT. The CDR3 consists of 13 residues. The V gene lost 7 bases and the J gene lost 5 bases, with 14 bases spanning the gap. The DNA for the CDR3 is TGTGCCAGCACCACGACTTGGGGGGAGACCCAGTACTTC. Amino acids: CASTTTWGETQYF.

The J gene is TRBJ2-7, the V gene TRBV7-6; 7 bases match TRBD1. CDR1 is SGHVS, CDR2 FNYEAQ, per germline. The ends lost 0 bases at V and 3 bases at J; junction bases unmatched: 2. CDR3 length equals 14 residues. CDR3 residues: CASSLAGQLYEQYF. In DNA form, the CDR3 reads TGTGCCAGCAGCTTAGCGGGACAGCTCTACGAGCAGTACTTC.

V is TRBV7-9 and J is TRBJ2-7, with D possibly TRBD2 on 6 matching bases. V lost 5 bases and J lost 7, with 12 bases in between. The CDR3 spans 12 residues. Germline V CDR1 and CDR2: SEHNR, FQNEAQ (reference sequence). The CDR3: CASSPRGREQYF. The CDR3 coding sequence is TGTGCCAGCAGCCCCCGGGGGAGGGAGCAGTACTTC. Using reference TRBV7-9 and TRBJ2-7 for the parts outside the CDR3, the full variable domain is DTGVSQNPRHKITKRGQNVTFRCDPISEHNRLYWYRQTLGQGPEFLTYFQNEAQLEKSRLLSDRFSAERPKGSFSTLEIQRTEQGDSAMYLCASSPRGREQYFGPGTRLTVT.

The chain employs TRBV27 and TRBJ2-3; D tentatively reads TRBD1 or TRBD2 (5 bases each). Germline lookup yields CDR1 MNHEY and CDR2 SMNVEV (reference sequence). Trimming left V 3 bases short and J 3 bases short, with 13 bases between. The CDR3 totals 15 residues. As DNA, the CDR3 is TGTGCCAGCAGTTTTTCCATCGGGGCGACAGATACGCAGTATTTT. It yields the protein CASSFSIGATDTQYF.

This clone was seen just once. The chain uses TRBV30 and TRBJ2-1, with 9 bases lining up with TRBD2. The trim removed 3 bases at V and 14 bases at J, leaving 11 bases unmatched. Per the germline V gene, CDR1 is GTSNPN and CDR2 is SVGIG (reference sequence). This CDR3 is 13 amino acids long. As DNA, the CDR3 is TGTGCCTGGAGGGGCGGGACTGCGGGAGGGAAGTTCTTC. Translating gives CAWRGGTAGGKFF.